Presented here are 25 T cell receptor beta chains from one specimen sequenced in a study of blood T cell repertoires in COVID-19. TCRdb's copy holds only in-frame clones and misses some; the assay was immunoSEQ multiplex PCR. Here the sample spans fewer than 250,000 clones, roughly 85% being singletons. The sample consisted of peripheral blood. These receptors originate from a woman between 65 and 79 years old with active or convalescent COVID-19.

The V and J genes are TRBV7-2 and TRBJ2-7; the D is unclear. Germline V gene data show CDR1 as SGHTA and CDR2 as FQGNSA. V was clipped by 5 bases and J by 1 base, with 18 bases between them. The CDR3 runs 16 residues. Here the CDR3 reads CASSQSVYPTSYEQYF. Written as DNA, the CDR3 is TGTGCCAGCAGCCAATCGGTATATCCAACGTCCTACGAGCAGTACTTC.

V and J are TRBV2 and TRBJ1-2; D perhaps matches TRBD1 (6 bases). This CDR3 region has 13 residues. Germline CDR1 SNHLY, CDR2 FYNNEI. V shed 6 bases and J shed 5 bases, with 13 bases lying between them. The CDR3 is CASRKDRMYGYTF. The CDR3 coding sequence is TGTGCCAGCAGGAAGGACAGAATGTATGGCTACACCTTC. The complete variable domain, with remaining parts taken from reference TRBV2 and TRBJ1-2, reads EPEVTQTPSHQVTQMGQEVILRCVPISNHLYFYWYRQILGQKVEFLVSFYNNEISEKSEIFDDQFSVERPDGSNFTLKIRSTKLEDSAMYFCASRKDRMYGYTFGSGTRLTVV.

The CDR3 is CASSPLAGGHSDTQYF. CDR3 nucleotide sequence: TGTGCCAGCAGCCCCCTAGCGGGGGGGCATTCCGATACGCAGTATTTT. V is TRBV9 and J is TRBJ2-3; 12 positions agree with TRBD2. Looked up from germline, CDR1 is SGDLS and CDR2 is YYNGEE. V was clipped by 4 bases and J by 6 bases; unmatched bases: 9. This CDR3 contains 16 residues.

CDR3 nucleotides: TGCGCCAGCAGCCAAGATATGAGGGTCTCCTATGGCTACACCTTC. The encoded protein is CASSQDMRVSYGYTF. V usage is TRBV4-1 and J usage is TRBJ1-2; D is unclear. V was cut by 0 bases and J by 4 bases, with 12 bases left in between. CDR3 length equals 15 residues. Germline lookup yields CDR1 MGHRA and CDR2 YSYEKL.

This chain uses TRBV2 with TRBJ1-2; perhaps TRBD1 as D (6 bases). The CDR3 is 13 amino acids. The V end lost 5 bases, the J end lost 2 bases, and 9 bases lay between the germline ends. Germline V lookup: CDR1 SNHLY, CDR2 FYNNEI. CDR3 coding DNA: TGTGCCAGCAGTTCCGACAGGAACTATGGCTACACCTTC. Encoded protein: CASSSDRNYGYTF.

This clone was detected only a few times. V and J are TRBV12-3 or TRBV12-4 and TRBJ2-7; D gene unclear. The CDR3 is made up of 12 amino acids. Deletions cut 6 bases from V and 3 bases from J, with 9 bases between. The CDR3 sequence is CASSPADYEQYF. Here the CDR3 DNA reads TGTGCCAGCAGCCCTGCGGACTACGAGCAGTACTTC.

This sequence joins TRBV11-3 and TRBJ2-3; 8 bases map to TRBD2. The germline V gene has CDR1 SGHNT and CDR2 YENEEA. V dropped 5 bases and J dropped 10; count of bases not matched to a gene: 5. This CDR3 comprises 12 residues. CDR3 sequence reads: CASSLPGGPQYF. CDR3 DNA: TGTGCCAGCAGCCTCCCGGGGGGGCCGCAGTATTTT.

The chain uses TRBV6-1 and TRBJ1-2; 9 nucleotides agree with TRBD1. This CDR3 is 14 amino acids long. Germline loops: CDR1 MNHNS, CDR2 SASEGT. J gave up 8 bases and V 3 bases, and 7 bases lay outside the gene matches. The CDR3 bases are TGTGCCAGCAGTGACCCGGGACAGGGTATAGGCTACACCTTC. Protein sequence: CASSDPGQGIGYTF.

There are a few counts of this clone. This chain joins TRBV10-1 and TRBJ1-2; D may be TRBD1 (6 bases). CDR1 WNHNN and CDR2 SYGVQD come from the germline V gene (reference sequence). CDR3 size: 18 residues. Trimming shortened V by 4 bases and J by 3 bases, and 24 bases separated the two germline ends. The CDR3, as DNA: TGCGCCAGCAGTGGGTCCATGACCGCCCGGGCAGGGGACTATGGCTACACCTTC. The encoded protein is CASSGSMTARAGDYGYTF.

The gene calls are TRBV11-2 and TRBJ2-1; TRBD2 aligns across 11 bases. Germline loops: CDR1 SGHAT, CDR2 FQNNGV. The V and J ends lost 0 bases and 9 bases, in that order; junction bases with no gene match: 4. The CDR3 runs 15 residues. The CDR3 reads CASSLELAGAVEQFF. CDR3 nucleotide sequence: TGTGCCAGCAGCTTAGAACTAGCGGGGGCCGTTGAGCAGTTCTTC.

This chain links TRBV27 with TRBJ2-5, with 10 bases matching TRBD2. V was clipped by 6 bases and J by 0 bases; unmatched bases: 4. Germline V CDR1 and CDR2: MNHEY, SMNVEV (reference sequence). The CDR3 loop spans 15 amino acids. The CDR3, as DNA: TGTGCCAGCAGCGGACTAGCGGATCACCAAGAGACCCAGTACTTC. Amino acid sequence: CASSGLADHQETQYF.

This chain joins TRBV5-4 and TRBJ2-5; 11 bases line up with TRBD2. The CDR3 is 14 residues long. With 3 bases clipped from V and 3 bases from J, the junction kept 1 base outside the gene matches. Germline assignment: CDR1 SGHNT and CDR2 YYREEE (reference sequence). The CDR3 region has the DNA TGTGCCAGCAGCTCGGGACTAGCGGAAGAGACCCAGTACTTC. This gives the protein CASSSGLAEETQYF.

The V and J genes are TRBV6-5 and TRBJ2-3; no definite D call. V gave up 0 bases and J gave up 4 bases, with 11 bases separating them. CDR1 MNHEY and CDR2 SVGAGI come from the germline V gene. The CDR3 length is 15 residues. Written as DNA, the CDR3 is TGTGCCAGCAGTTACTCGTATCTAATGCCAGATACGCAGTATTTT. Amino acids: CASSYSYLMPDTQYF.

This chain connects TRBV3-1 (or the pseudogene TRBV3-2) to TRBJ1-1; 10 nucleotides align to TRBD1. Looked up from germline, CDR1 is LGHDT and CDR2 is YNNKEL (reference sequence). V gave up 7 bases and J gave up 4 bases; unmatched junction bases: 6. This CDR3 contains 14 residues. CDR3 loop: CASTRRTGGTEAFF. CDR3 nucleotide sequence: TGTGCCAGCACCCGACGGACAGGGGGCACTGAAGCTTTCTTT.

The rearrangement links TRBV5-5 to TRBJ2-3; maybe TRBD2 (6 bases). The V end was cut by 3 bases, the J end by 0 bases, with 11 bases between. CDR3 length equals 15 residues. Germline values: CDR1 SGHKS, CDR2 YYEKEE (reference sequence). Here the CDR3 reads CASSSSSVSTDTQYF. The CDR3 DNA reads TGTGCCAGCAGCTCCTCTAGCGTAAGCACAGATACGCAGTATTTT.

The genes are TRBV7-2 and TRBJ1-6, with D possibly being TRBD1 (5 bases). This CDR3 is built from 12 residues. V was shortened by 5 bases and J by 10 bases, with 9 bases between the two germline ends. CDR1 is SGHTA and CDR2 is FQGNSA in the germline V gene. The CDR3 protein is CASSASGSPLHF. DNA of the CDR3: TGTGCCAGCAGCGCCTCAGGGTCACCCCTCCACTTT.

This clone showed up just a few times. The chain is built from TRBV18 and TRBJ2-1; D perhaps matches TRBD2 (5 bases). Germline CDR1 KGHSH, CDR2 LQKENI. The CDR3 spans 14 residues. V shed 2 bases and J shed 5 bases, with 10 bases lying between them. DNA of the CDR3: TGTGCCAGCTCACCAGGGATGGGAGACAATGAGCAGTTCTTC. Its protein is CASSPGMGDNEQFF.

This chain connects TRBV18 to TRBJ2-6; 9 nucleotides line up with TRBD1. In germline, CDR1 is KGHSH, CDR2 LQKENI. Unmatched junction bases numbered 5, after V lost 6 bases and J lost 2 bases. The CDR3 totals 16 residues. This CDR3 reads CASSERQGAGANVLTF. The CDR3 DNA follows: TGTGCCAGCTCTGAACGACAGGGGGCTGGGGCCAACGTCCTGACTTTC.

This clone has more than one count but fewer than ten. The chain couples TRBV6-4 to TRBJ2-1; 12 bases are a match to TRBD2. Losses at the gene ends were 2 bases for V and 7 bases for J; bases not matched to a gene: 9. The CDR3 runs 17 residues. Germline assignment: CDR1 MRHNA and CDR2 SNTAGT. CDR3 region: CASSDRRTSGTGNEQFF. CDR3 nucleotides: TGTGCCAGCAGTGACCGAAGGACTAGCGGGACGGGTAATGAGCAGTTCTTC.

The chain employs TRBV4-1 and TRBJ2-3; 8 bases agree with TRBD2. CDR1 and CDR2 (germline): MGHRA, YSYEKL. The CDR3 is 15 residues long. Trimming took 1 base from V and 4 from J; bases not matched to a gene: 4. The CDR3 protein is CASSQAGGPPDTQYF. Written as DNA, the CDR3 is TGCGCCAGCAGCCAAGCGGGGGGGCCCCCAGATACGCAGTATTTT.

The chain combines TRBV2 with TRBJ2-7; tentative D call: TRBD1 (7 bases). V was clipped by 6 bases and J by 5 bases, with 20 bases between them. Germline CDR1 and CDR2: SNHLY and FYNNEI. There are 15 residues in the CDR3. This CDR3 reads CASSPQEGARNEQYF. The CDR3, as DNA: TGTGCCAGCAGCCCCCAGGAGGGGGCGCGGAACGAGCAGTACTTC.

This clone has a handful of counts. This rearrangement joins TRBV11-2 to TRBJ2-7, with 10 positions matching TRBD2. The CDR3 consists of 15 residues. V was pared by 7 bases and J by 2 bases, with 8 bases of the junction left unmatched. The germline V gene has CDR1 SGHAT and CDR2 FQNNGV. The CDR3 sequence is CASIPTSGLAYEQYF. The CDR3 nucleotides are TGTGCCAGCATCCCGACTAGCGGGTTAGCCTACGAGCAGTACTTC.

This chain joins TRBV3-1 (or the pseudogene TRBV3-2) and TRBJ1-2; D not certain. The CDR3 covers 12 residues. Germline-derived CDR1 and CDR2 are LGHDT and YNNKEL (reference sequence). Trimming cost V 1 base and J 6 bases, with 6 bases left between them. Here the CDR3 DNA reads TGTGCCAGCAGCCAAGGTGGGCATGGCTACACCTTC. It translates to CASSQGGHGYTF.

The V gene is TRBV5-4, the J gene TRBJ2-1; TRBD2 aligns across 8 bases. V shed 2 bases, J shed 10 bases, and the junction held 5 bases outside the gene matches. This CDR3 spans 13 amino acids. Germline CDR1 and CDR2: SGHNT and YYREEE (reference sequence). CDR3 bases: TGTGCCAGCAGCTTAGCGGGGGTTAGCGAGCAGTTCTTC. This sequence encodes CASSLAGVSEQFF.

The rearrangement joins TRBV3-1 (or the pseudogene TRBV3-2) to TRBJ1-2; D gene unclear. Per germline, CDR1 LGHDT and CDR2 YNNKEL (reference sequence). V was pared by 11 bases and J by 3 bases, with 16 bases between. The CDR3 consists of 13 residues. The CDR3 reads CASGDALDYGYTF. The CDR3 region has the DNA TGTGCCTCAGGCGATGCTTTGGACTATGGCTACACCTTC.